This T cell receptor (beta chain) came from a study of blood T cell repertoires in COVID-19. Study-wide background: Sources were T cells, B-cell-depleted T cells, or PBMCs; the material itself was cDNA or gDNA.

The CDR3 is 17 amino acids. Germline V gives CDR1 PRHDT, CDR2 FYEKMQ (reference sequence). The ends lost 3 bases at V and 3 bases at J; junction bases unmatched: 11. Clones were read by immunoSEQ multiplex PCR, and TCRdb kept only the in-frame ones, dropping some. The repertoire consists of over 250,000 clones, with 80% to 90% occurring once and the leading ten covering approximately 11%. The origin of this receptor is a woman between 70 and 85 years old with acute or convalescent COVID-19. The chain combines TRBV13 with TRBJ2-3; 8 bases map to TRBD2. The sequenced material came from peripheral blood. The DNA for the CDR3 is TGTGCCAGCAGCTTTACACGGGGGGGCTTTAGGACAGATACGCAGTATTTT. Translating it yields CASSFTRGGFRTDTQYF.